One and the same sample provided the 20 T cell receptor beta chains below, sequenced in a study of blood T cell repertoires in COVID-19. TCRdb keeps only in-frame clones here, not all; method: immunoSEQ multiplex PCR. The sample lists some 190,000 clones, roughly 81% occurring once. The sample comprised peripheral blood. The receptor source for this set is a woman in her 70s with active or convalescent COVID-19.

CDR3 coding DNA: TGTGCCAGCAGCTTAGAGGTCGGCAGGGCGCGGGGCACTGAAGCTTTCTTT. Translated, it gives CASSLEVGRARGTEAFF. This rearrangement joins TRBV11-2 to TRBJ1-1, with a tentative D call TRBD1 (5 bases). The CDR3 runs 17 residues. The germline gives CDR1 SGHAT, CDR2 FQNNGV. Trimming removed 0 bases at V and 4 bases at J, with 18 bases between.

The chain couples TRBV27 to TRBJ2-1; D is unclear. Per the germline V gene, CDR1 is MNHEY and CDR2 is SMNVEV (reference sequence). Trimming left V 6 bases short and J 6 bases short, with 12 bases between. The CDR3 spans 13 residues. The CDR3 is CASSPAPGNEQFF. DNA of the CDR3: TGTGCCAGCAGCCCAGCCCCGGGCAATGAGCAGTTCTTC.

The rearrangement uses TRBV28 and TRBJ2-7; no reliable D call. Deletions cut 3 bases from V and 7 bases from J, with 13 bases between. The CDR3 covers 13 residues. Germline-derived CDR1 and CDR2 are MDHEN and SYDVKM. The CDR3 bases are TGTGCCAGCAGTTTTTCGGTAGTATATGAGCAGTACTTC. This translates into CASSFSVVYEQYF.

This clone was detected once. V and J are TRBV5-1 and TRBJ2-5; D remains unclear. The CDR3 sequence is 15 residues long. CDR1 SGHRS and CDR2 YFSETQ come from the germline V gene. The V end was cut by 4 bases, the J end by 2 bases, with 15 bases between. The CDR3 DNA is TGCGCCAGCAGCCCCGCGACACGATTACAAGAGACCCAGTACTTC. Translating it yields CASSPATRLQETQYF.

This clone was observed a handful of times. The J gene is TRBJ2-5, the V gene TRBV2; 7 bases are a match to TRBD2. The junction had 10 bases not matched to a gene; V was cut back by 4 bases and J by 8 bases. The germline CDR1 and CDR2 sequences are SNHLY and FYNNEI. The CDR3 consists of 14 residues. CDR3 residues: CASSGLAGVITQYF. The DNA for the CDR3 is TGTGCCAGCAGTGGGCTGGCGGGAGTCATTACCCAGTACTTC.

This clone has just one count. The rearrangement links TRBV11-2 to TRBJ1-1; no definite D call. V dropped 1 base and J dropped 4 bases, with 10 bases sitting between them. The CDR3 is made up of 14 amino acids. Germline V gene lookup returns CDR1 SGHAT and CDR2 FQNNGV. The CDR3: CASSLVRLGTEAFF. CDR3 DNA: TGTGCCAGCAGCTTAGTGAGGTTAGGCACTGAAGCTTTCTTT.

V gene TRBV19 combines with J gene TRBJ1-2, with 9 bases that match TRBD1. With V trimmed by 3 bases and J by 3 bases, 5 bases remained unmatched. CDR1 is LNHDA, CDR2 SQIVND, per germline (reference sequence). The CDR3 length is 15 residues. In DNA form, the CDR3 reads TGTGCCAGTAGTATGAACAGGGGGCAGTACTATGGCTACACCTTC. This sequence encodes CASSMNRGQYYGYTF.

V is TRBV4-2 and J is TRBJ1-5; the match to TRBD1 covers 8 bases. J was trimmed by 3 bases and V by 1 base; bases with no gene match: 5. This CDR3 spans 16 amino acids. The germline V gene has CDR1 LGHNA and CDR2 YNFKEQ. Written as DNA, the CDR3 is TGTGCCAGCAGCCAAGGTGGGACAGGATTCAATCAGCCCCAGCATTTT. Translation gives CASSQGGTGFNQPQHF.

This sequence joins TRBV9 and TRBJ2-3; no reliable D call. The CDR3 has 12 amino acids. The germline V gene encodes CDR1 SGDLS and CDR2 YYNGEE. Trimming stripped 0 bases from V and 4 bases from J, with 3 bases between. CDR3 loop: CASSVAADTQYF. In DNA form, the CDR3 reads TGTGCCAGCAGCGTAGCTGCAGATACGCAGTATTTT.

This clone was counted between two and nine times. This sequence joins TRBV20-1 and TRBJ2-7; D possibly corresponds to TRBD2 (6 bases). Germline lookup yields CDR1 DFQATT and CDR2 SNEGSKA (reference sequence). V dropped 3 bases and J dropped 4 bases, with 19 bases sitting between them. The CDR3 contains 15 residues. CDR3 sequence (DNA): TGCAGTGCTAGTGGGCGGGGTGGTTTAGGGTACGAGCAGTACTTC. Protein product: CSASGRGGLGYEQYF.

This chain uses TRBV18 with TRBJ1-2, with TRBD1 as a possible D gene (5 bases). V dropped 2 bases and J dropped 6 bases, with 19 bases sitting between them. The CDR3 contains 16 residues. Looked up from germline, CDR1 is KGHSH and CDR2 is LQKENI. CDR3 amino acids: CASSPIPRPLRDGYTF. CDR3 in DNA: TGTGCCAGCTCACCAATCCCTCGACCCCTCAGGGATGGCTACACCTTC.

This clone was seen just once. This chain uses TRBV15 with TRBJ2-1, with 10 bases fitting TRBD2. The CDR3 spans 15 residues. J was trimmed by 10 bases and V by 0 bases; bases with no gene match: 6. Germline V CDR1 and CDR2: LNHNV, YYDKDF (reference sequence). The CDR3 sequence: CATSRDSGRIWEQFF. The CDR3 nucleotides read TGTGCCACCAGCAGAGATAGCGGGAGGATCTGGGAGCAGTTCTTC.

CDR3 residues: CASSPRTGDYEQYF. The DNA for the CDR3 is TGTGCCAGTAGTCCAAGGACAGGGGACTACGAGCAGTACTTC. This sequence joins TRBV19 and TRBJ2-7, with 9 nucleotides matching TRBD1. The CDR3 totals 14 residues. Germline assignment: CDR1 LNHDA and CDR2 SQIVND (reference sequence). V trimming: 5 bases; J trimming: 3 bases; junction bases outside the gene matches: 5.

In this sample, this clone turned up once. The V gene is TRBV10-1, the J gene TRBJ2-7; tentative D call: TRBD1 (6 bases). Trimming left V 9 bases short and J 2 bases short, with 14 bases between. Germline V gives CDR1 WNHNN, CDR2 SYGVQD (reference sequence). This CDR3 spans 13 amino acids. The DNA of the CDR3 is TGCGCCAGTTCGTCGACAGGAACCTACGAGCAGTACTTC. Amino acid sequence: CASSSTGTYEQYF.

CDR3 in DNA: TGTGCCAGAAGCTCACCGGGACAGCAAGAGACCCAGTACTTC. It translates to CARSSPGQQETQYF. The chain links TRBV5-3 to TRBJ2-5; the match to TRBD1 covers 7 bases. TRBV5-3 is known as an ORF, though its function is uncertain. The V and J ends lost 3 bases and 2 bases, in that order; junction bases with no gene match: 4. This CDR3 region has 14 residues.

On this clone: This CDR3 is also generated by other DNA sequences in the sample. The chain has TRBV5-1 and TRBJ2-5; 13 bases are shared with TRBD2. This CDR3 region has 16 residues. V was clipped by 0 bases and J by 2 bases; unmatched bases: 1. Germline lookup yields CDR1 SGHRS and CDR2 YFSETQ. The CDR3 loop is CASSLGLAGGQETQYF. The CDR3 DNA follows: TGCGCCAGCAGCTTGGGACTAGCGGGAGGACAAGAGACCCAGTACTTC.

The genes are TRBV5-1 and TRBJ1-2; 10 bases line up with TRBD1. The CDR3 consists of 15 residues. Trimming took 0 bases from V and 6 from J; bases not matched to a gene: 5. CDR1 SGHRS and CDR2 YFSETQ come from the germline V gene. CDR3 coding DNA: TGCGCCAGCAGCTTGGGACAGGGGGCGGGAAATGGCTACACCTTC. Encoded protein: CASSLGQGAGNGYTF.

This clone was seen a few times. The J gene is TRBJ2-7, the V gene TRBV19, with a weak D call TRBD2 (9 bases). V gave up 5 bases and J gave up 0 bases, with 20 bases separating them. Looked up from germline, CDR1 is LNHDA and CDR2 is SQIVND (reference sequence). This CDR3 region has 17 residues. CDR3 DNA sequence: TGTGCCAGTAGTCTAACAGGGGGAGCGGGAGGCTCCTACGAGCAGTACTTC. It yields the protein CASSLTGGAGGSYEQYF.

CDR3 in amino acids: CASSSTYEQYF. In DNA, the CDR3 is TGTGCCAGCAGTTCCACCTACGAGCAGTACTTC. The chain has TRBV28 and TRBJ2-7, with D unresolved. Trimming left V 4 bases short and J 2 bases short, with 3 bases between. The V gene's germline CDR1 is MDHEN and CDR2 SYDVKM. This CDR3 region has 11 residues.

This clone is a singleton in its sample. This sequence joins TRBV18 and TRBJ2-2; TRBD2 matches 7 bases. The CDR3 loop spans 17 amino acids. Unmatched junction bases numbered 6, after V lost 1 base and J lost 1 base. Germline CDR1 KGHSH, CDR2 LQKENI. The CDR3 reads CASSPRLIAGNTGELFF. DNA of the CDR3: TGTGCCAGCTCACCACGCTTAATAGCGGGGAACACCGGGGAGCTGTTTTTT.